A single sample is the source of the 12 T cell receptor beta chains below, sequenced in a study of blood T cells in healthy people across ages. PCR was performed a second time for about 7 to 12 cycles using a sample-barcoded 5' primer and a J-beta primer mix. TCRdb re-called the 5' RACE reads with MiXCR, one entry per CDR3 protein. In the table there are about 570,000 distinct CDR3 sequences, 27% of which are singletons. The specimen was blood. Receptor source: a woman in her 70s in good health.

This clonotype was seen more than once but under ten times. The rearrangement uses TRBV7-2 and TRBJ2-1; 7 positions agree with TRBD2. The CDR3 length is 14 residues. V lost 1 base, J lost 5 bases, and 2 bases stayed unmatched. The germline gives CDR1 SGHTA, CDR2 FQGNSA. CDR3 sequence (DNA): TGTGCCAGCAGCTTAGTCCGGGGGGACAATGAGCAGTTCTTC. Protein: CASSLVRGDNEQFF.

The chain couples TRBV2 to TRBJ2-5, with D hard to call. Gene TRBJ2-7 matches the end of the DNA better, so the J call may be wrong. Germline V lookup: CDR1 SNHLY, CDR2 FYNNEI. This CDR3 is 12 amino acids long. This chain's CDR3 is CASSEERYEQYF. The CDR3 DNA sequence: TGTGCCAGCAGTGAAGAGCGCTACGAGCAGTACTTC.

This clonotype was observed a few times. The V and J genes are TRBV4-2 and TRBJ2-7, with D perhaps TRBD1 (6 bases). The CDR3 loop spans 16 amino acids. Germline-derived CDR1 and CDR2 are LGHNA and YNFKEQ. V was clipped by 0 bases and J by 5 bases, with 17 bases between them. In nucleotides, the CDR3 is TGTGCCAGCAGCCAAGATCTGGGGGCCCCCCCTAACGAGCAGTACTTC. Protein sequence: CASSQDLGAPPNEQYF.

This clonotype was picked up a small number of times. The CDR3 region is CSARSSGIMKETQYF. The DNA of the CDR3 is TGCAGTGCTAGATCTAGCGGGATTATGAAAGAGACCCAGTACTTC. V and J are TRBV20-1 and TRBJ2-5; 9 positions agree with TRBD2. V lost 2 bases, J lost 3 bases, and 7 bases stayed unmatched. Germline lookup yields CDR1 DFQATT and CDR2 SNEGSKA (reference sequence). The CDR3 extends over 15 amino acids.

This clonotype came up once. One end of the junction does not line up with germline, which may come from a read error. V gene TRBV3-1 combines with J gene TRBJ2-7; 7 bases are shared with TRBD1. Germline V gene data show CDR1 as LGHDT and CDR2 as YNNKEL (reference sequence). The length of the CDR3 is 12 residues. In DNA, the CDR3 is TGTGCCAGCAGCCAGACAGGGAAGCTTTTTAACTTC. It yields the protein CASSQTGKLFNF.

The chain has TRBV3-1 and TRBJ1-5; tentatively, D is TRBD1 (6 bases). Looked up from germline, CDR1 is LGHDT and CDR2 is YNNKEL (reference sequence). Trimming cost V 0 bases and J 9 bases, with 18 bases left between them. This CDR3 comprises 16 residues. The CDR3 protein is CASSQDPRGGSRPQHF. DNA of the CDR3: TGTGCCAGCAGCCAAGATCCGAGGGGGGGCTCACGGCCCCAGCATTTT.

The rearrangement links TRBV10-3 to TRBJ2-2, with D maybe TRBD1 (5 bases). CDR3 length: 15 residues. V dropped 6 bases and J dropped 3 bases, with 14 bases sitting between them. Per germline, CDR1 ENHRY and CDR2 SYGVKD. CDR3 loop: CAIRPFARDTGELFF. CDR3 bases: TGTGCCATCAGGCCCTTCGCCAGGGACACCGGGGAGCTGTTTTTT.

The V call is TRBV20-1, the J call TRBJ1-1; a weak D match, TRBD1 (6 bases). CDR1 and CDR2 (germline): DFQATT, SNEGSKA (reference sequence). Trimming pared 2 bases from V and 2 bases from J, leaving 15 bases between. The CDR3 loop spans 15 amino acids. CDR3 loop: CSARPPGAPNTEAFF. Here the CDR3 DNA reads TGCAGTGCTAGACCTCCAGGGGCCCCTAACACTGAAGCTTTCTTT.

This clonotype has just a few counts. The chain combines TRBV30 with TRBJ1-5, with a possible D match to TRBD1 (6 bases). The CDR3 loop spans 13 amino acids. In germline, CDR1 is GTSNPN, CDR2 SVGIG (reference sequence). V lost 5 bases to trimming and J lost 3 bases, with 11 bases between them. The CDR3 reads CAWAGGLNQPQHF. Here the CDR3 DNA reads TGTGCCTGGGCCGGGGGCCTCAATCAGCCCCAGCATTTT.

This chain uses TRBV12-3 or TRBV12-4 with TRBJ1-4; D is unclear. The CDR3 is made up of 13 amino acids. V gave up 4 bases and J gave up 1 base, with 4 bases separating them. The CDR3 coding sequence is TGTGCCAGCAGTTGGGGAACTAATGAAAAACTGTTTTTT. It codes for CASSWGTNEKLFF.

The table lists this clonotype with a few counts. CDR3 sequence: CASSPPTGSDEAFF. CDR3 DNA sequence: TGTGCCAGCTCACCACCGACAGGGAGCGATGAAGCTTTCTTT. V and J are TRBV18 and TRBJ1-1; 7 nucleotides line up with TRBD1. V was clipped by 0 bases and J by 7 bases; unmatched bases: 5. Germline V gene sequence: CDR1 KGHSH, CDR2 LQKENI. The CDR3 loop spans 14 amino acids.

At least ten counts were recorded for this clonotype. The genes are TRBV5-1 and TRBJ1-4; D perhaps matches TRBD1 (5 bases). Trimming took 4 bases from V and 0 from J, leaving 10 bases between them. This CDR3 is 15 amino acids long. Germline CDR1 reads SGHRS; CDR2 reads YFSETQ. CDR3: CASSGMTATNEKLFF. The CDR3 nucleotides read TGCGCCAGCAGCGGGATGACAGCAACTAATGAAAAACTGTTTTTT.